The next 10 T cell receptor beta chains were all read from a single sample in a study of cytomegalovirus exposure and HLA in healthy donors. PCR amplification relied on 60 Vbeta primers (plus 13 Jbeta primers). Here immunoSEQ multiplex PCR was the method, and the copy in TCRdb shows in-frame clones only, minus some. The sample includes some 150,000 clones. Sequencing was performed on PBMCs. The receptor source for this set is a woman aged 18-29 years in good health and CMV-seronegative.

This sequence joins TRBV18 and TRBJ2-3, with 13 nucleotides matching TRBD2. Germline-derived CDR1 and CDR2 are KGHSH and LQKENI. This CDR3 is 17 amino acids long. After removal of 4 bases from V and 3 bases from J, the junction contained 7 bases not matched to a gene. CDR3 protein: CASSLTRTSGSTDTQYF. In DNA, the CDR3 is TGTGCCAGCTCACTAACTCGGACTAGCGGGAGTACAGATACGCAGTATTTT.

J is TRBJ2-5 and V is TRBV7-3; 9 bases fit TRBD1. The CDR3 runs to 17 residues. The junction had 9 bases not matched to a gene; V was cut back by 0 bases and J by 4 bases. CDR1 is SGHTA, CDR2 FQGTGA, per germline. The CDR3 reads CASSLTRGTGTGETQYF. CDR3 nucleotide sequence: TGTGCCAGCAGCTTAACCAGAGGGACAGGGACGGGAGAGACCCAGTACTTC.

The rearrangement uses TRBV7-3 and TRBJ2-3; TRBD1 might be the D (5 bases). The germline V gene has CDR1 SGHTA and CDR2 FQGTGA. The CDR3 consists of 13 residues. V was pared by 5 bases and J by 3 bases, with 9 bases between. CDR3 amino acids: CASSPPGTDTQYF. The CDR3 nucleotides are TGTGCCAGCAGCCCTCCAGGGACAGATACGCAGTATTTT.

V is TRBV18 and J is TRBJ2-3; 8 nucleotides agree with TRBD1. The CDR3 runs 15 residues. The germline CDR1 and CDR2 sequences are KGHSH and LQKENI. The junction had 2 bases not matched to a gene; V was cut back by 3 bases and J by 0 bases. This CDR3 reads CASSPGQASTDTQYF. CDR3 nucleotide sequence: TGTGCCAGCTCACCGGGACAGGCTAGCACAGATACGCAGTATTTT.

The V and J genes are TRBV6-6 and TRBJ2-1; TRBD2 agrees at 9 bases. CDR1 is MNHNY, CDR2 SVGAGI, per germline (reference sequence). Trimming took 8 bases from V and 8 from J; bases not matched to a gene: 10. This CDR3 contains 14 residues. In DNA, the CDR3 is TGTGCCAGCGGGAGAGCGGGAGGCCGGGATGAGCAGTTCTTC. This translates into CASGRAGGRDEQFF.

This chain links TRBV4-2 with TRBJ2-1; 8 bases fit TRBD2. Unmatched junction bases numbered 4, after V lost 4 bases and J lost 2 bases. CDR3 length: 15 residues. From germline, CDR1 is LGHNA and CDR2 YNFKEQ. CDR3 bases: TGTGCCAGCAGCCCGCGGGGGGCTCCCTACAATGAGCAGTTCTTC. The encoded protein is CASSPRGAPYNEQFF.

DNA for the CDR3: TGTGCCAGCAGCCGGGACAGGGGTGACTATGGCTACACCTTC. This sequence encodes CASSRDRGDYGYTF. The gene calls are TRBV6-6 and TRBJ1-2, with 10 bases fitting TRBD1. The CDR3 sequence is 14 residues long. Trimming cost V 6 bases and J 3 bases; bases outside gene matches: 4. CDR1 MNHNY and CDR2 SVGAGI come from the germline V gene (reference sequence).

The CDR3 here is CACPTGVRSGNTIYF. The CDR3 bases are TGTGCCTGCCCGACAGGAGTCCGCTCTGGAAACACCATATATTTT. V and J are TRBV30 and TRBJ1-3; D perhaps matches TRBD1 (6 bases). Trimming removed 6 bases from V and 0 bases from J, with 15 bases in between. Germline values: CDR1 GTSNPN, CDR2 SVGIG (reference sequence). This CDR3 is built from 15 residues.

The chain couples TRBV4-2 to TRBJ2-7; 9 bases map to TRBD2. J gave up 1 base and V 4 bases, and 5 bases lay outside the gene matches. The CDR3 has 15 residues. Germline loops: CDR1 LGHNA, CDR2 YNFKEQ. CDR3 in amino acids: CASSLQREASYEQYF. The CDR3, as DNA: TGTGCCAGCAGCCTACAGCGGGAGGCTTCCTACGAGCAGTACTTC.

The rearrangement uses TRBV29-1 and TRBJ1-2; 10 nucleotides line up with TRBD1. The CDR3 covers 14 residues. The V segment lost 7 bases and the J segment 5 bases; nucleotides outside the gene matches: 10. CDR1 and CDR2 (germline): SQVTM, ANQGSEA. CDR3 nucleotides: TGCAGCGGCATGAAGGGGACAGGGGATTATGGCTACACCTTC. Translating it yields CSGMKGTGDYGYTF.